Below are 18 T cell receptor beta chains sequenced from a single sample in a study of cytomegalovirus exposure and HLA in healthy donors. Vbeta (60) and Jbeta (13) primers were used in the PCR. Profiling relied on immunoSEQ multiplex PCR, and the TCRdb table lists in-frame clones only, not all of them. The data show about 77,000 clones, roughly 74% seen once. Material for sequencing was PBMCs. The receptors originated from a middle-aged man in good health and CMV-seronegative.

The chain combines TRBV4-1 with TRBJ1-4, with 9 bases aligning to TRBD1. The CDR3 consists of 16 residues. J gave up 3 bases and V 5 bases, and 7 bases lay outside the gene matches. The germline gives CDR1 MGHRA, CDR2 YSYEKL. The CDR3 nucleotides are TGCGCCAGCAGCGAGGACAGGGGCCGGGCTAATGAAAAACTGTTTTTT. This sequence encodes CASSEDRGRANEKLFF.

The V and J genes are TRBV10-1 and TRBJ1-5, with D unresolved. This CDR3 comprises 15 residues. Trimming shortened V by 5 bases and J by 4 bases, and 15 bases separated the two germline ends. Germline V gene lookup returns CDR1 WNHNN and CDR2 SYGVQD (reference sequence). The CDR3 sequence is CASSTNLPGNQPQHF. DNA of the CDR3: TGCGCCAGCAGTACCAATCTGCCGGGGAATCAGCCCCAGCATTTT.

The gene calls are TRBV21-1 and TRBJ2-1; the DNA was not compared with TRBD2, the D call given in the table. TRBV21-1 is a listed pseudogene. The CDR3 consists of 15 residues. This CDR3 is CASSKAPSGGHEQFF. CDR3 bases: TGTGCCAGCAGCAAAGCGCCTAGCGGGGGTCATGAGCAGTTCTTC.

The chain is built from TRBV12-5 and TRBJ1-1, with TRBD1 identical over 8 bases. Germline V CDR1 and CDR2: LGHNT, FRNRAP. The length of the CDR3 is 19 residues. Trimming cost V 0 bases and J 4 bases; bases outside gene matches: 16. As DNA, the CDR3 is TGTGCTAGTGGTTTGGTCCTCACCGGACAGGGTGTGGGTATCACTGAAGCTTTCTTT. Its translation: CASGLVLTGQGVGITEAFF.

The chain recombines TRBV5-6 with TRBJ1-5; D is ambiguous. With 3 bases removed from V and 2 bases from J, the gap between germline ends came to 12 bases. The CDR3 covers 15 residues. Per the germline V gene, CDR1 is SGHDT and CDR2 is YYEEEE. CDR3 residues: CASSSGPAGNQPQHF. CDR3 DNA: TGTGCCAGCAGCTCCGGTCCGGCGGGCAATCAGCCCCAGCATTTT.

The V and J genes are TRBV7-7 and TRBJ2-4; TRBD2 aligns across 10 bases. The CDR3 has 15 amino acids. Germline CDR1 reads SSHAT; CDR2 reads FNYEAQ (reference sequence). The CDR3 DNA follows: TGTGACGGGACTAGCGATACGAGGGGCAAAAACATTCAGTACTTC. Translated, it gives CDGTSDTRGKNIQYF.

This chain links TRBV5-8 with TRBJ2-5, with 9 nucleotides matching TRBD2. With V trimmed by 1 base and J by 5 bases, 6 bases remained unmatched. Germline loops: CDR1 SGHTS, CDR2 YDEGEE. The CDR3 has 15 amino acids. This chain's CDR3 is CASSLLRGGRETQYF. In nucleotides, the CDR3 is TGTGCCAGCAGCTTGCTGCGGGGGGGCCGCGAGACCCAGTACTTC.

This clone was counted between two and nine times. This chain links TRBV27 with TRBJ2-7; TRBD1 matches at 7 bases. The germline V gene has CDR1 MNHEY and CDR2 SMNVEV (reference sequence). After removal of 6 bases from V and 2 bases from J, the junction contained 7 bases not matched to a gene. This CDR3 has 14 residues. The CDR3 DNA follows: TGTGCCAGCAGGTTGACAGGGAAACCCTACGAGCAGTACTTC. Its translation is CASRLTGKPYEQYF.

On this clone itself: A junction boundary mismatches the germline segment, possibly from a read error. This sequence joins TRBV5-1 and TRBJ2-7, with D tentatively TRBD1 (6 bases). The CDR3 length is 13 residues. Germline values: CDR1 SGHRS, CDR2 YFSETQ. As DNA, the CDR3 is TGTGCCAGCAGCTTAGGACAGTACTACGAGCAGTACTTC. Protein: CASSLGQYYEQYF.

The chain recombines TRBV5-1 with TRBJ2-3, with 12 bases matching TRBD1. V was clipped by 0 bases and J by 5 bases; unmatched bases: 1. The CDR3 length is 15 residues. Germline assignment: CDR1 SGHRS and CDR2 YFSETQ. CDR3 sequence (DNA): TGCGCCAGCAGCTTGGGGGACAGGGGGCAAGATACGCAGTATTTT. This sequence encodes CASSLGDRGQDTQYF.

This chain links TRBV2 with TRBJ1-1, with D tentatively TRBD1 (6 bases). The CDR3 has 14 amino acids. The ends were cut back, 6 bases at V and 3 bases at J, with 14 bases in the middle. Germline V CDR1 and CDR2: SNHLY, FYNNEI. The CDR3, as DNA: TGTGCCAGCAGAGGCCGGGGGGGGCACACTGAAGCTTTCTTT. Its protein is CASRGRGGHTEAFF.

The chain combines TRBV4-2 with TRBJ2-1; 10 nucleotides agree with TRBD2. CDR1 LGHNA and CDR2 YNFKEQ come from the germline V gene. This CDR3 contains 19 residues. V lost 0 bases and J lost 0; bases outside the gene matches: 8. The CDR3 DNA reads TGTGCCAGCAGCCAAGATCTTACTAGCGGGGTTTCCTCCTACAATGAGCAGTTCTTC. Protein: CASSQDLTSGVSSYNEQFF.

This clone was observed a single time. The V and J genes are TRBV5-4 and TRBJ2-5; D uncertain. V was pared by 2 bases and J by 2 bases, with 7 bases between. Germline lookup yields CDR1 SGHNT and CDR2 YYREEE (reference sequence). The CDR3 contains 13 residues. The CDR3 nucleotides are TGTGCCAGCAGCTTACAGACACAAGAGACCCAGTACTTC. This codes for CASSLQTQETQYF.

There are a few counts of this clone. The chain uses TRBV10-2 and TRBJ2-7; 7 nucleotides line up with TRBD1. Germline loops: CDR1 WSHSY, CDR2 SAAADI. The CDR3 length is 13 residues. V shed 8 bases, J shed 2 bases, and the junction held 6 bases outside the gene matches. CDR3 in amino acids: CASLTGTAYEQYF. The CDR3 coding sequence is TGCGCCAGCTTAACCGGGACAGCCTACGAGCAGTACTTC.

This sequence joins TRBV6-5 and TRBJ1-2; D may be TRBD1 (5 bases). The CDR3 runs to 15 residues. V was trimmed by 6 bases and J by 6 bases, leaving 20 bases between them. Germline V gene lookup returns CDR1 MNHEY and CDR2 SVGAGI. The DNA of the CDR3 is TGTGCCAGCAGCCGATCCGGGGGGATTAGTGATGGCTACACCTTC. Translation gives CASSRSGGISDGYTF.

This chain connects TRBV5-4 to TRBJ2-1, with D perhaps TRBD1 (6 bases). CDR3 size: 15 residues. In germline, CDR1 is SGHNT, CDR2 YYREEE (reference sequence). The V end was cut by 3 bases, the J end by 1 base, with 11 bases between. The CDR3 loop is CASSSPGASYNEQFF. The CDR3 nucleotides read TGTGCCAGCAGCTCCCCAGGGGCGTCCTACAATGAGCAGTTCTTC.

The chain recombines TRBV27 with TRBJ2-3; 12 nucleotides align to TRBD2. CDR3 length: 17 amino acids. V gave up 3 bases and J gave up 5 bases; unmatched junction bases: 9. Germline CDR1 is MNHEY and CDR2 is SMNVEV (reference sequence). The CDR3 loop is CASSFYRTSGVLDTQYF. The CDR3 DNA reads as TGTGCCAGCAGTTTCTATAGGACTAGCGGGGTTTTAGATACGCAGTATTTT.

V is TRBV11-2 and J is TRBJ2-7; 7 bases fit TRBD1. Germline V gene data show CDR1 as SGHAT and CDR2 as FQNNGV. The J segment lost 1 base and the V segment lost 6 bases, leaving 6 bases of the junction unmatched. There are 14 residues in the CDR3. CDR3 region: CASRDQQGSYEQYF. CDR3 nucleotides: TGTGCCAGCAGAGATCAACAGGGGTCCTACGAGCAGTACTTC.